Listed here is a single TCR beta chain. A J-beta primer mix and a sample-barcoded 5' primer were used in a second PCR of roughly 7 to 12 cycles. One entry per CDR3 protein results from TCRdb running MiXCR on the 5' RACE reads. The profile shows 2 million or so distinct CDR3 sequences, around 48% of them singletons. This sample is part of a study of blood T cells in healthy people across ages. Deletions cut 3 bases from V and 0 bases from J, with 9 bases between. Germline-derived CDR1 and CDR2 are SNHLY and FYNNEI. The CDR3 is 14 amino acids. Sequences were obtained from blood. The V call is TRBV2, the J call TRBJ2-7, with D unresolved. The origin of this receptor is a woman in her thirties or forties in good health. The CDR3 spells CASSDLNSSYEQYF. Written as DNA, the CDR3 is TGTGCCAGCAGTGACCTCAATAGCTCCTACGAGCAGTACTTC.